This TCR beta chain comes out of a study of cytomegalovirus exposure and HLA in healthy donors. Findings of the study overall: Some segments of the V type, notably TRBV6-2 and TRBV6-3, were excluded as indistinguishable. Reportedly, diagnosis of cytomegalovirus status by the classifier showed high specificity and sensitivity. A later analysis found that most CMV-associated TCR beta chains appeared HLA-restricted.

Details on this clone: Its antigen remains unidentified.

A multiplex PCR was run with 60 Vbeta primers and 13 Jbeta primers. The assay was immunoSEQ multiplex PCR, and TCRdb's table has in-frame clones only and misses some. The sample holds about 19,000 clones, 70% to 85% seen once. The ends lost 8 bases at V and 0 bases at J; junction bases unmatched: 7. Per the germline V gene, CDR1 is SNHLY and CDR2 is FYNNEI. This CDR3 comprises 14 residues. This TCR was recovered from a human donor in good health. This chain joins TRBV2 and TRBJ2-7; TRBD2 aligns across 7 bases. Sequenced input: PBMCs. Here the CDR3 DNA reads TGTGCCAGCCGAAATAGCGGGCGCTCCTACGAGCAGTACTTC. Its translation is CASRNSGRSYEQYF.